This TCR beta chain was recovered during a study of early T cells in non-severe SARS-CoV-2 infection. CDR1 and CDR2 from the germline V gene are SGHTA and FQGNSA. The CDR3 runs 14 residues. The ends lost 1 base at V and 9 bases at J; junction bases unmatched: 6. Researchers attached unique molecular identifiers to individual cDNA molecules. TCRdb itself ran the 5' RACE reads through MiXCR, one entry per CDR3 protein. The top ten clones hold about a fifth of a sample with about 31,000 distinct CDR3 sequences, roughly 5.2% of them seen once. This clonotype was seen many times. The receptor comes from an adult who was a healthcare worker with PCR-confirmed SARS-CoV-2 infection or an uninfected control (not recorded which). The sequencing input was whole blood. This chain uses TRBV7-2 with TRBJ2-1; 7 bases map to TRBD2. The CDR3 reads CASSLEPSGSEQFF. The CDR3 nucleotides read TGTGCCAGCAGCTTAGAGCCTAGCGGTAGTGAGCAGTTCTTC.